This passage covers 15 T cell receptor beta chains from one sample sequenced in a study of T cell responses to AZD1222 COVID-19 vaccine. This table comes from immunoSEQ multiplex PCR, and its TCRdb copy is limited to in-frame clones, with some not included. The sample consists of tens of thousands of clones, roughly 87% of them appearing once. Sequenced here: peripheral blood, sampled on day 0 of AZD1222 vaccination. These receptor sequences come from an adult in good health.

The chain carries TRBV7-2 and TRBJ2-3; D gene uncertain. The CDR3 extends over 12 amino acids. Trimming removed 2 bases from V and 6 bases from J, with 6 bases in between. CDR1 SGHTA and CDR2 FQGNSA come from the germline V gene. CDR3: CASSLSSDTQYF. The CDR3, as DNA: TGTGCCAGCAGCTTATCCTCGGATACGCAGTATTTT. The full variable domain, rest sourced from reference TRBV7-2 and TRBJ2-3, is GAGVSQSPSNKVTEKGKDVELRCDPISGHTALYWYRQSLGQGLEFLIYFQGNSAPDKSGLPSDRFSAERTGGSVSTLTIQRTQQEDSAVYLCASSLSSDTQYFGPGTRLTVL.

CDR3 sequence (DNA): TGTGCCAGCAGCTTAGACCCCAGGGCCTCAGACTATGGCTACACCTTC. This gives the protein CASSLDPRASDYGYTF. This rearrangement joins TRBV7-2 to TRBJ1-2, with D maybe TRBD1 (5 bases). The CDR3 has 16 amino acids. The germline V gene encodes CDR1 SGHTA and CDR2 FQGNSA. V dropped 1 base and J dropped 3 bases, with 15 bases sitting between them.

The chain joins TRBV18 to TRBJ2-1; D is ambiguous. Trimming pared 3 bases from V and 8 bases from J, leaving 14 bases between. The CDR3 extends over 14 amino acids. Germline V lookup: CDR1 KGHSH, CDR2 LQKENI. As DNA, the CDR3 is TGTGCCAGCTCACCGAGGCAGGAGAGCCATGAGCAGTTCTTC. Protein sequence: CASSPRQESHEQFF.

The rearrangement joins TRBV6-2 or TRBV6-3 to TRBJ1-5; D is uncertain. The CDR3 contains 17 residues. Looked up from germline, CDR1 is MNHEY and CDR2 is SVGEGT. V shed 0 bases and J shed 2 bases, with 14 bases lying between them. As DNA, the CDR3 is TGTGCCAGCAGTTACTCGTTGACGAGTAGTCGCAATCAGCCCCAGCATTTT. Protein sequence: CASSYSLTSSRNQPQHF.

The V call is TRBV16, the J call TRBJ1-5; D possibly corresponds to TRBD1 (5 bases). This CDR3 region has 15 residues. V gave up 2 bases and J gave up 7 bases, with 15 bases separating them. Looked up from germline, CDR1 is KGHSY and CDR2 is FQNENV. CDR3 residues: CASSQTGGGKQPQHF. CDR3 DNA: TGTGCCAGCAGCCAAACCGGGGGGGGGAAACAGCCCCAGCATTTT.

The chain joins TRBV30 to TRBJ1-2; 7 bases map to TRBD1. The V gene end was trimmed by 4 bases and the J gene end by 6 bases; junction bases not matched to a gene: 5. This CDR3 is built from 12 residues. Germline CDR1 is GTSNPN and CDR2 is SVGIG (reference sequence). CDR3 loop: CAWTFTGDGYTF. The CDR3 coding sequence is TGTGCCTGGACTTTCACAGGGGATGGCTACACCTTC. The full variable domain, in which reference TRBV30 and TRBJ1-2 provide the parts outside the CDR3, is SQTIHQWPATLVQPVGSPLSLECTVEGTSNPNLYWYRQAAGRGLQLLFYSVGIGQISSEVPQNLSASRPQDRQFILSSKKLLLSDSGFYLCAWTFTGDGYTFGSGTRLTVV.

The V call is TRBV9, the J call TRBJ2-3; a possible D gene is TRBD1 (6 bases). The V gene's germline CDR1 is SGDLS and CDR2 YYNGEE. The CDR3 consists of 15 residues. Trimming removed 2 bases from V and 3 bases from J, with 13 bases in between. CDR3 coding DNA: TGTGCCAGCAGCGTTCAGGGGTCCTATACAGATACGCAGTATTTT. Translated: CASSVQGSYTDTQYF. Complete variable domain (other parts from reference TRBV9 and TRBJ2-3): DSGVTQTPKHLITATGQRVTLRCSPRSGDLSVYWYQQSLDQGLQFLIQYYNGEERAKGNILERFSAQQFPDLHSELNLSSLELGDSALYFCASSVQGSYTDTQYFGPGTRLTVL.

The V gene is TRBV18, the J gene TRBJ1-1, with D hard to call. The V end was cut by 2 bases, the J end by 10 bases, with 11 bases between. CDR1 KGHSH and CDR2 LQKENI come from the germline V gene. The CDR3 extends over 12 amino acids. The chain's CDR3 is CASSPSGDGAFF. The CDR3 DNA reads TGTGCCAGCTCACCATCTGGAGACGGAGCTTTCTTT.

In DNA, the CDR3 is TGTGCCAGCCAGGGGTTGATAGGGACGGAGGCTAACTATGGCTACACCTTC. Residues: CASQGLIGTEANYGYTF. The chain has TRBV3-1 (or the pseudogene TRBV3-2) and TRBJ1-2; TRBD1 might be the D (6 bases). The CDR3 totals 17 residues. Germline V gives CDR1 LGHDT, CDR2 YNNKEL (reference sequence). Trimming removed 8 bases at V and 0 bases at J, with 22 bases between.

This clone was seen just once. The V call is TRBV5-5, the J call TRBJ2-1, with 12 bases fitting TRBD2. Looked up from germline, CDR1 is SGHKS and CDR2 is YYEKEE (reference sequence). V lost 0 bases to trimming and J lost 8 bases; unmatched junction nucleotides: 9. There are 17 residues in the CDR3. The DNA for the CDR3 is TGTGCCAGCAGCTTGGAGAGCCTACTAGCGGGAGGATATGAGCAGTTCTTC. Residues: CASSLESLLAGGYEQFF.

The chain joins TRBV11-2 to TRBJ2-3; TRBD1 or TRBD2 may be the D gene (7 bases each). CDR1 is SGHAT and CDR2 is FQNNGV in the germline V gene. V lost 5 bases and J lost 2, with 17 bases in between. The CDR3 loop spans 16 amino acids. The CDR3 DNA is TGTGCCAGCAGCCCGGGGGGACAGAGATCCACAGATACGCAGTATTTT. Translation gives CASSPGGQRSTDTQYF.

The CDR3: CASSIPRQGLGYGYTF. CDR3 coding DNA: TGTGCCAGTAGTATCCCTCGACAGGGTTTGGGCTATGGCTACACCTTC. V usage is TRBV19 and J usage is TRBJ1-2; 7 bases align to TRBD1. The V gene end was trimmed by 3 bases and the J gene end by 4 bases; junction bases not matched to a gene: 11. The CDR3 loop spans 16 amino acids. Germline V CDR1 and CDR2: LNHDA, SQIVND (reference sequence).

J is TRBJ2-1 and V is TRBV24-1; weak D call: TRBD2 (6 bases). The germline V gene has CDR1 KGHDR and CDR2 SFDVKD. With 3 bases removed from V and 5 bases from J, the gap between germline ends came to 10 bases. The CDR3 has 14 residues. The CDR3 nucleotides are TGTGCCACCAGTGATCCGTCGGGGGACAATGAGCAGTTCTTC. Its protein is CATSDPSGDNEQFF.

The rearrangement uses TRBV10-1 and TRBJ2-7, with a weak D call TRBD2 (5 bases). The germline V gene encodes CDR1 WNHNN and CDR2 SYGVQD (reference sequence). The CDR3 loop spans 14 amino acids. The ends were cut back, 5 bases at V and 3 bases at J, with 14 bases in the middle. The CDR3 nucleotides read TGCGCCAGCAGTCCCGATCTAGCAGGCTACGAGCAGTACTTC. Protein: CASSPDLAGYEQYF.

V usage is TRBV15 and J usage is TRBJ2-3; D not resolved. The germline V gene has CDR1 LNHNV and CDR2 YYDKDF (reference sequence). CDR3 length: 12 residues. The V and J ends lost 0 bases and 2 bases respectively, with 0 bases between them. CDR3 in DNA: TGTGCCACCAGCAGAGACACAGATACGCAGTATTTT. Amino acid sequence: CATSRDTDTQYF.